The 26 T cell receptor beta chains below all came from one sample that was sequenced in a study of T cell responses to AZD1222 COVID-19 vaccine. Profiling relied on immunoSEQ multiplex PCR, and the TCRdb table lists in-frame clones only, not all of them. The sample records about 150,000 clones, 92% being singletons. The input for sequencing was peripheral blood, taken 28 days after the second AZD1222 dose. Source of these receptors: an adult who received the AZD1222 COVID-19 vaccine.

The chain is built from TRBV28 and TRBJ2-7, with 11 nucleotides matching TRBD2. The CDR3 runs 17 residues. The V segment lost 3 bases and the J segment 3 bases; nucleotides outside the gene matches: 10. Germline CDR1 reads MDHEN; CDR2 reads SYDVKM. The CDR3 protein is CASSFWVLAGAHYEQYF. CDR3 sequence (DNA): TGTGCCAGCAGTTTCTGGGTACTAGCGGGAGCCCACTACGAGCAGTACTTC.

The chain combines TRBV11-2 with TRBJ2-7; 7 nucleotides line up with TRBD1. CDR1 is SGHAT, CDR2 FQNNGV, per germline. The CDR3 sequence is 13 residues long. The trim removed 5 bases at V and 3 bases at J, leaving 4 bases unmatched. The CDR3 DNA is TGTGCCAGCAGCGGGGACAGTCTCTACGAGCAGTACTTC. This codes for CASSGDSLYEQYF.

This sequence joins TRBV30 and TRBJ1-2; D unclear. The CDR3 has 15 residues. V lost 0 bases to trimming and J lost 8 bases, with 19 bases between them. Germline CDR1 GTSNPN, CDR2 SVGIG (reference sequence). Here the CDR3 reads CAWSVHGPFIGGYTF. CDR3 in DNA: TGTGCCTGGAGTGTACATGGGCCGTTCATTGGAGGCTACACCTTC. Combining the CDR3 with reference TRBV30 and TRBJ1-2 gives the whole variable domain SQTIHQWPATLVQPVGSPLSLECTVEGTSNPNLYWYRQAAGRGLQLLFYSVGIGQISSEVPQNLSASRPQDRQFILSSKKLLLSDSGFYLCAWSVHGPFIGGYTFGSGTRLTVV.

This clone was detected only once. The J gene is TRBJ2-1, the V gene TRBV6-1, with 9 nucleotides matching TRBD1. Germline CDR1 is MNHNS and CDR2 is SASEGT. The ends lost 5 bases at V and 4 bases at J; junction bases unmatched: 6. This CDR3 region has 15 residues. Here the CDR3 DNA reads TGTGCCAGCAGTTCGGGACAGGGTGGGTACAATGAGCAGTTCTTC. Translating it yields CASSSGQGGYNEQFF.

The chain uses TRBV12-3 or TRBV12-4 and TRBJ1-1; D remains unclear. The CDR3 is 11 amino acids. Trimming cost V 3 bases and J 8 bases, with 7 bases left between them. The DNA for the CDR3 is TGTGCCAGCAGTTTGGGCCCGGAAGCTTTCTTT. Encoded protein: CASSLGPEAFF.

With respect to this clone: Mismatch with germline at one junction end may stem from a read error. The chain recombines TRBV12-5 with TRBJ1-1; TRBD1 might be the D (5 bases). The CDR3 totals 16 residues. Per germline, CDR1 LGHNT and CDR2 FRNRAP. CDR3 region: CASGSIAPPSGTTQWF. Here the CDR3 DNA reads TGTGCTAGTGGTTCAATTGCCCCCCCCTCTGGGACTACCCAGTGGTTT.

Many counts were recorded for this clone. The chain links TRBV18 to TRBJ2-1; D remains unclear. CDR1 is KGHSH and CDR2 is LQKENI in the germline V gene. The CDR3 is 18 residues long. Trimming shortened V by 2 bases and J by 9 bases, and 26 bases separated the two germline ends. The CDR3 is CASSPNPVRAPGYVEQFF. CDR3 DNA: TGTGCCAGCTCACCAAATCCAGTCCGGGCCCCTGGATATGTTGAGCAGTTCTTC.

The chain carries TRBV28 and TRBJ2-7; 9 bases line up with TRBD2. Per the germline V gene, CDR1 is MDHEN and CDR2 is SYDVKM. The J segment lost 3 bases and the V segment lost 5 bases, leaving 5 bases of the junction unmatched. The length of the CDR3 is 14 residues. CDR3 region: CASSVRLAVYEQYF. CDR3 DNA sequence: TGTGCCAGCAGTGTTCGACTAGCGGTCTACGAGCAGTACTTC.

The CDR3 loop is CATSGRDSSYEQYF. The CDR3 nucleotides read TGTGCCACCAGCGGAAGGGACAGTTCCTACGAGCAGTACTTC. The chain recombines TRBV15 with TRBJ2-7; 7 bases align to TRBD1. Germline values: CDR1 LNHNV, CDR2 YYDKDF (reference sequence). V dropped 5 bases and J dropped 1; count of bases not matched to a gene: 5. This CDR3 is built from 14 residues.

The chain combines TRBV30 with TRBJ1-5; D gene unclear. The ends were cut back, 0 bases at V and 6 bases at J, with 9 bases in the middle. CDR3 length: 13 residues. Per germline, CDR1 GTSNPN and CDR2 SVGIG (reference sequence). The DNA of the CDR3 is TGTGCCTGGAGTGTGTACGGAGGTCAGCCCCAGCATTTT. Translated, it gives CAWSVYGGQPQHF.

This chain connects TRBV21-1 to TRBJ1-1. TRBV21-1 counts as a pseudogene. The CDR3 runs 13 residues. Here the CDR3 reads CARPGGEGTEAFF. The CDR3 DNA reads TGTGCCCGGCCGGGGGGTGAGGGTACTGAAGCTTTCTTT.

This chain joins TRBV6-5 and TRBJ2-7; D gene uncertain. Trimming took off 7 bases at V and 5 bases at J, with 15 bases between the two ends. The germline CDR1 and CDR2 sequences are MNHEY and SVGAGI. The CDR3 is made up of 13 amino acids. CDR3 sequence reads: CASTRTDPHEQYF. The CDR3 DNA reads as TGTGCCAGCACCCGGACGGACCCCCACGAGCAGTACTTC.

CDR3 sequence reads: CASSFFWTVTSGIPLTQYF. DNA of the CDR3: TGTGCCAGCAGTTTCTTCTGGACAGTTACTAGCGGGATCCCCTTGACCCAGTACTTC. The chain couples TRBV28 to TRBJ2-5; 10 positions match TRBD2. CDR1 is MDHEN and CDR2 is SYDVKM in the germline V gene. V lost 3 bases and J lost 7; bases outside the gene matches: 20. The CDR3 sequence is 19 residues long.

Written as DNA, the CDR3 is TGTGCCTGGAGCCGTCGGGGGGGTAACTATGGCTACACCTTC. This encodes CAWSRRGGNYGYTF. The rearrangement joins TRBV30 to TRBJ1-2; D possibly corresponds to TRBD1 (5 bases). The CDR3 length is 14 residues. From germline, CDR1 is GTSNPN and CDR2 SVGIG (reference sequence). Trimming shortened V by 3 bases and J by 1 base, and 12 bases separated the two germline ends.

V usage is TRBV7-9 and J usage is TRBJ2-7, with D perhaps TRBD2 (6 bases). The ends were cut back, 5 bases at V and 4 bases at J, with 12 bases in the middle. The CDR3 totals 13 residues. Germline CDR1 and CDR2: SEHNR and FQNEAQ (reference sequence). The CDR3 is CASSPPGGYEQYF. CDR3 nucleotides: TGTGCCAGCAGCCCACCTGGGGGGTACGAGCAGTACTTC. The full variable domain, with the rest looked up from reference TRBV7-9 and TRBJ2-7, is DTGVSQNPRHKITKRGQNVTFRCDPISEHNRLYWYRQTLGQGPEFLTYFQNEAQLEKSRLLSDRFSAERPKGSFSTLEIQRTEQGDSAMYLCASSPPGGYEQYFGPGTRLTVT.

J is TRBJ1-2 and V is TRBV18; no reliable D call. The CDR3 covers 15 residues. CDR1 KGHSH and CDR2 LQKENI come from the germline V gene. V gave up 3 bases and J gave up 2 bases, with 13 bases separating them. This CDR3 reads CASSPSSRANYGYTF. In DNA form, the CDR3 reads TGTGCCAGCTCACCTTCATCCCGGGCCAACTATGGCTACACCTTC.

The CDR3 loop reads CSVDRGDEQFF. The CDR3 region has the DNA TGCAGCGTTGATAGGGGTGATGAGCAGTTCTTC. The J gene is TRBJ2-1, the V gene TRBV29-1, with D possibly matching TRBD1 (5 bases). The CDR3 covers 11 residues. The V and J ends lost 3 bases and 8 bases respectively, with 8 bases between them. Germline lookup yields CDR1 SQVTM and CDR2 ANQGSEA.

On this clone itself: At one end the junction does not follow the germline gene, possibly because of a read error. The V gene is TRBV30, the J gene TRBJ2-7, with TRBD2 identical over 11 bases. Germline V gene sequence: CDR1 GTSNPN, CDR2 SVGIG (reference sequence). The CDR3 contains 15 residues. The CDR3 coding sequence is TGTGCCTGGACTAGGGGACTAGCGGCCTCCCACGAGCAGTACTTC. This translates into CAWTRGLAASHEQYF.

The chain links TRBV29-1 to TRBJ2-2, with a tentative D call TRBD1 (6 bases). From germline, CDR1 is SQVTM and CDR2 ANQGSEA. The CDR3 totals 13 residues. V lost 7 bases and J 3 bases, leaving 12 bases between the germline ends. DNA for the CDR3: TGCAGCGCCGGGACAAAATACACCGGGGAGCTGTTTTTT. Encoded protein: CSAGTKYTGELFF.

The chain joins TRBV9 to TRBJ1-1, with a weak D call TRBD1 (6 bases). With 4 bases removed from V and 0 bases from J, the gap between germline ends came to 13 bases. The germline V gene has CDR1 SGDLS and CDR2 YYNGEE. The length of the CDR3 is 15 residues. CDR3 sequence: CASSPEGGMNTEAFF. The DNA of the CDR3 is TGTGCCAGCAGCCCAGAGGGGGGGATGAACACTGAAGCTTTCTTT.

On this clone: Other DNA sequences in the sample encode the same CDR3. The V gene is TRBV5-1, the J gene TRBJ1-5; D is perhaps TRBD1 (6 bases). V dropped 0 bases and J dropped 2 bases, with 9 bases sitting between them. This CDR3 is 15 amino acids long. Germline V lookup: CDR1 SGHRS, CDR2 YFSETQ. The CDR3 DNA reads TGCGCCAGCAGCTTGGTACCAGGGGGCAATCAGCCCCAGCATTTT. Encoded protein: CASSLVPGGNQPQHF.

The chain joins TRBV6-1 to TRBJ1-2, with TRBD1 as a possible D gene (5 bases). Trimming took off 2 bases at V and 0 bases at J, with 7 bases between the two ends. CDR1 and CDR2 (germline): MNHNS, SASEGT. The CDR3 spans 14 residues. CDR3 bases: TGTGCCAGCAGTGAAACGACAGCTAACTATGGCTACACCTTC. This codes for CASSETTANYGYTF.

The chain couples TRBV28 to TRBJ1-5; D is undetermined. From germline, CDR1 is MDHEN and CDR2 SYDVKM. The length of the CDR3 is 13 residues. The ends were cut back, 4 bases at V and 0 bases at J, with 4 bases in the middle. The CDR3 region has the DNA TGTGCCAGCAGTTGGGATAGCAATCAGCCCCAGCATTTT. Its translation is CASSWDSNQPQHF.

This clone appeared a single time. The chain recombines TRBV5-4 with TRBJ1-2; D call uncertain. The CDR3 runs to 14 residues. Deletions cut 6 bases from V and 2 bases from J, with 14 bases between. In germline, CDR1 is SGHNT, CDR2 YYREEE (reference sequence). The CDR3 protein is CASNNRARNYGYTF. Written as DNA, the CDR3 is TGTGCCAGCAACAATCGGGCGCGGAACTATGGCTACACCTTC. The whole variable domain, filled in from reference TRBV5-4 and TRBJ1-2, reads ETGVTQSPTHLIKTRGQQVTLRCSSQSGHNTVSWYQQALGQGPQFIFQYYREEENGRGNFPPRFSGLQFPNYSSELNVNALELDDSALYLCASNNRARNYGYTFGSGTRLTVV.

This rearrangement joins TRBV2 to TRBJ1-3, with D unclear. Trimming left V 2 bases short and J 2 bases short, with 10 bases between. Germline lookup yields CDR1 SNHLY and CDR2 FYNNEI. The CDR3 runs to 15 residues. In nucleotides, the CDR3 is TGTGCCAGCAGTGAACGGGGTCTCCCTGGAAACACCATATATTTT. This gives the protein CASSERGLPGNTIYF.

The V gene is TRBV7-6, the J gene TRBJ2-3, with TRBD2 matching 7 bases. There are 16 residues in the CDR3. Germline CDR1 and CDR2: SGHVS and FNYEAQ. V shed 7 bases, J shed 3 bases, and the junction held 13 bases outside the gene matches. In nucleotides, the CDR3 is TGTGCCAGCATTGGTCCGACAGAGGGAGGGACAGATACGCAGTATTTT. The encoded protein is CASIGPTEGGTDTQYF.